The 22 T cell receptor beta chains below all came from one sample that was sequenced in a study of T cell responses to AZD1222 COVID-19 vaccine. Clones were sequenced by immunoSEQ multiplex PCR, and TCRdb holds only the in-frame ones, with some missing. The profile shows around 100,000 clones, roughly 89% of them singletons. The sample was peripheral blood, taken on day 0 of AZD1222 vaccination. These receptors all stem from an adult in good health.

Turning to this clone: This sample includes further DNA sequences coding for the same CDR3. V usage is TRBV5-1 and J usage is TRBJ1-4, with 7 bases aligning to TRBD1. V lost 3 bases to trimming and J lost 0 bases; unmatched junction nucleotides: 5. Germline CDR1 and CDR2: SGHRS and YFSETQ. The CDR3 length is 16 residues. CDR3 DNA: TGCGCCAGCAGCTATACAGGGGCCGCAACTAATGAAAAACTGTTTTTT. Its protein product is CASSYTGAATNEKLFF. Full variable domain (outside the CDR3, taken from reference TRBV5-1 and TRBJ1-4): KAGVTQTPRYLIKTRGQQVTLSCSPISGHRSVSWYQQTPGQGLQFLFEYFSETQRNKGNFPGRFSGRQFSNSRSEMNVSTLELGDSALYLCASSYTGAATNEKLFFGSGTQLSVL.

The genes are TRBV6-6 and TRBJ1-1; D not resolved. Trimming stripped 2 bases from V and 8 bases from J, with 3 bases between. The CDR3 contains 10 residues. In germline, CDR1 is MNHNY, CDR2 SVGAGI (reference sequence). The chain's CDR3 is CASSYEEAFF. The CDR3 DNA follows: TGTGCCAGCAGTTACGAGGAAGCTTTCTTT.

The V gene is TRBV3-1 (or the pseudogene TRBV3-2), the J gene TRBJ2-3; D call uncertain. The V end lost 4 bases, the J end lost 0 bases, and 5 bases lay between the germline ends. Germline CDR1 LGHDT, CDR2 YNNKEL (reference sequence). CDR3 length: 13 amino acids. CDR3 sequence reads: CASSPGSTDTQYF. CDR3 in DNA: TGTGCCAGCAGCCCCGGGAGCACAGATACGCAGTATTTT.

The CDR3 DNA follows: TGTGCCAGCAGCTTAGCCCTACGTTCCTACGAGCAGTACTTC. As protein: CASSLALRSYEQYF. The chain combines TRBV7-9 with TRBJ2-7; no clear D gene. Trimming took off 0 bases at V and 1 base at J, with 7 bases between the two ends. Germline lookup yields CDR1 SEHNR and CDR2 FQNEAQ (reference sequence). This CDR3 has 14 residues.

The V gene is TRBV5-1, the J gene TRBJ1-4; no definite D call. V lost 1 base and J 0 bases, leaving 7 bases between the germline ends. The CDR3 length is 15 residues. Germline CDR1 reads SGHRS; CDR2 reads YFSETQ. The CDR3 DNA reads as TGCGCCAGCAGCTTGACGGGCGCAACTAATGAAAAACTGTTTTTT. Translating gives CASSLTGATNEKLFF.

The V call is TRBV5-5, the J call TRBJ1-3, with TRBD1 as a possible D gene (6 bases). The V and J ends lost 3 bases and 4 bases respectively, with 11 bases between them. This CDR3 spans 14 amino acids. The germline gives CDR1 SGHKS, CDR2 YYEKEE (reference sequence). Here the CDR3 reads CASSSYGQGNTIYF. In DNA form, the CDR3 reads TGTGCCAGCAGCTCCTATGGACAGGGAAACACCATATATTTT.

With respect to this clone: An end of the junction does not agree with germline; a read error may underlie this. This sequence joins TRBV24-1 and TRBJ2-3; D not certain. The CDR3 spans 12 residues. The germline CDR1 and CDR2 sequences are KGHDR and SFDVKD. The CDR3 region has the DNA TGTGCCACCCGCGACTTCACAAATACGCAGTATTTT. It specifies CATRDFTNTQYF.

The chain is built from TRBV19 and TRBJ2-3; no definite D call. This CDR3 has 14 amino acids. Trimming removed 5 bases at V and 1 base at J, with 10 bases between. Germline CDR1 and CDR2: LNHDA and SQIVND (reference sequence). For the CDR3, the DNA is TGTGCCAGTAGTGCAGCCCCAGGCACAGATACGCAGTATTTT. This translates into CASSAAPGTDTQYF.

This clone was observed a few times. This sequence joins TRBV10-2 and TRBJ1-1; a weak D match, TRBD1 (5 bases). The CDR3 is made up of 15 amino acids. In germline, CDR1 is WSHSY, CDR2 SAAADI. The germline V and J ends were trimmed by 8 bases and 4 bases, with 20 bases remaining between them. This chain's CDR3 is CASGESSAGSTEAFF. CDR3 nucleotide sequence: TGCGCCAGCGGGGAAAGCTCGGCAGGGAGCACTGAAGCTTTCTTT.

The chain employs TRBV4-2 and TRBJ1-2; D unclear. The germline V gene encodes CDR1 LGHNA and CDR2 YNFKEQ. The CDR3 sequence is 14 residues long. V lost 0 bases to trimming and J lost 1 base, with 6 bases between them. CDR3 sequence: CASSQDLINYGYTF. As DNA, the CDR3 is TGTGCCAGCAGCCAAGATCTGATTAACTATGGCTACACCTTC.

The V call is TRBV7-2, the J call TRBJ2-1; no clear D. V was trimmed by 4 bases and J by 0 bases, leaving 4 bases between them. This CDR3 is built from 13 residues. Germline V gene sequence: CDR1 SGHTA, CDR2 FQGNSA. DNA of the CDR3: TGTGCCAGCAGCTGGACCTCCTACAATGAGCAGTTCTTC. Amino acids: CASSWTSYNEQFF. Complete variable domain (other parts from reference TRBV7-2 and TRBJ2-1): GAGVSQSPSNKVTEKGKDVELRCDPISGHTALYWYRQSLGQGLEFLIYFQGNSAPDKSGLPSDRFSAERTGGSVSTLTIQRTQQEDSAVYLCASSWTSYNEQFFGPGTRLTVL.

The CDR3 region has the DNA TGTGCCCAACGGTACGGCAGGGGAAATTCACCCCTCCACTTT. This gives the protein CAQRYGRGNSPLHF. This chain joins TRBV30 and TRBJ1-6; perhaps TRBD1 as D (6 bases). CDR1 and CDR2 from the germline V gene are GTSNPN and SVGIG (reference sequence). V dropped 8 bases and J dropped 7 bases, with 18 bases sitting between them. The CDR3 contains 14 residues.

The chain is built from TRBV4-1 and TRBJ1-6; 7 bases line up with TRBD1. This CDR3 comprises 14 residues. Germline trimming cut 3 bases from V and 17 bases from J; bases unmatched to any gene: 13. Germline values: CDR1 MGHRA, CDR2 YSYEKL. CDR3 nucleotide sequence: TGCGCCAGCAGCCACCGAGGGGGCCGGTTTTCCTTCCACTTT. This encodes CASSHRGGRFSFHF.

This clone was seen once. V usage is TRBV30 and J usage is TRBJ2-3; D is undetermined. Germline CDR1 GTSNPN, CDR2 SVGIG (reference sequence). There are 13 residues in the CDR3. Trimming took off 3 bases at V and 1 base at J, with 8 bases between the two ends. In DNA form, the CDR3 reads TGTGCCTGGAGCCTACGCGGCACAGATACGCAGTATTTT. It yields the protein CAWSLRGTDTQYF.

This chain joins TRBV4-1 and TRBJ2-1; 8 nucleotides agree with TRBD1. Germline V CDR1 and CDR2: MGHRA, YSYEKL. Losses at the gene ends were 0 bases for V and 7 bases for J; bases not matched to a gene: 8. CDR3 length: 16 residues. The CDR3 sequence: CASSQDRTGWSNEQFF. The CDR3 bases are TGCGCCAGCAGCCAAGATAGGACAGGGTGGTCAAATGAGCAGTTCTTC.

The genes are TRBV27 and TRBJ2-7; perhaps TRBD1 as D (6 bases). V was clipped by 5 bases and J by 2 bases, with 10 bases between them. Germline V lookup: CDR1 MNHEY, CDR2 SMNVEV (reference sequence). The CDR3 contains 13 residues. In nucleotides, the CDR3 is TGTGCCAGCAGTAGACAGGAGACCTACGAGCAGTACTTC. This encodes CASSRQETYEQYF.

This clone came up a few times. This rearrangement joins TRBV6-5 to TRBJ2-7; no clear D gene. V lost 7 bases and J 4 bases, leaving 14 bases between the germline ends. CDR1 is MNHEY and CDR2 is SVGAGI in the germline V gene. The CDR3 loop spans 13 amino acids. In DNA, the CDR3 is TGTGCCAGCACGTGGGCCGAGGCTTACGAGCAGTACTTC. Translating gives CASTWAEAYEQYF.

This chain links TRBV6-6 with TRBJ2-3, with 7 bases lining up with TRBD2. CDR1 is MNHNY, CDR2 SVGAGI, per germline (reference sequence). The J segment lost 4 bases and the V segment lost 2 bases, leaving 3 bases of the junction unmatched. The CDR3 totals 14 residues. In nucleotides, the CDR3 is TGTGCCAGCAGTTACAGCGGGGCTCCAGATACGCAGTATTTT. This encodes CASSYSGAPDTQYF.

The rearrangement uses TRBV4-3 and TRBJ2-2; D perhaps matches TRBD2 (5 bases). Germline CDR1 is LGHNA and CDR2 is YSLEER. Trimming stripped 0 bases from V and 4 bases from J, with 9 bases between. The CDR3 extends over 15 amino acids. This CDR3 reads CASSQETAGTGELFF. In DNA, the CDR3 is TGCGCCAGCAGCCAAGAAACGGCGGGCACCGGGGAGCTGTTTTTT.

This sequence joins TRBV10-3 and TRBJ2-1; 8 positions agree with TRBD2. CDR3 length: 15 amino acids. The V gene's germline CDR1 is ENHRY and CDR2 SYGVKD. V lost 4 bases, J lost 6 bases, and 8 bases stayed unmatched. CDR3 residues: CAISAPSGTSNEQFF. The CDR3 DNA reads TGTGCCATCAGTGCACCCTCGGGGACTAGCAATGAGCAGTTCTTC.

The CDR3 DNA reads as TGTGCCAGCAGTTGGCGTTCGGGGTCTAGCTCACCCCTCCACTTT. Translation: CASSWRSGSSSPLHF. The chain joins TRBV28 to TRBJ1-6, with D hard to call. Trimming removed 4 bases from V and 10 bases from J, with 17 bases in between. Germline loops: CDR1 MDHEN, CDR2 SYDVKM. The CDR3 contains 15 residues. The entire variable domain, with the rest obtained from reference TRBV28 and TRBJ1-6, is as follows: DVKVTQSSRYLVKRTGEKVFLECVQDMDHENMFWYRQDPGLGLRLIYFSYDVKMKEKGDIPEGYSVSREKKERFSLILESASTNQTSMYLCASSWRSGSSSPLHFGNGTRLTVT.

This sequence joins TRBV10-1 and TRBJ1-2, with a possible D match to TRBD1 (5 bases). Germline V gene lookup returns CDR1 WNHNN and CDR2 SYGVQD (reference sequence). The germline V and J ends were trimmed by 10 bases and 4 bases, with 16 bases remaining between them. The CDR3 has 13 amino acids. CDR3 loop: CATDQGRGYGYTF. DNA for the CDR3: TGCGCCACCGATCAGGGACGCGGCTATGGCTACACCTTC.